The rows below give T cell receptor beta chains drawn from one sample of a study of T-cell memory formation after mild COVID-19. TCRdb analysed the 5' RACE reads with MiXCR anew, one entry per CDR3 protein. The sample has 350,000 to 500,000 distinct CDR3 sequences; roughly 18% are singletons. The specimen sequenced was PBMCs or a T cell subset sorted from them (not recorded which). The receptors stem from a man younger than 35 who had mild COVID-19 (a few samples of this study predate the infection). Cell type and time point are not known. Both conserved end residues are part of each CDR3. Fields, in order: clone size, V gene, J gene, D gene, CDR3 length, CDR3 DNA, CDR3 protein. D genes are given only for firm matches. Clone sizes are given selectively: once, few, many, or a class where the clone is expanded.

size: .
V: TRBV7-9
J: TRBJ1-2
D: .
length: 13
DNA: TGTGCCAGCAGCCGCTGGGAGCTTTGGGGCTACACCTTC
CDR3: CASSRWELWGYTF

size: .
V: TRBV7-2
J: TRBJ1-5
D: TRBD1
length: 15
DNA: TGTGCCAGCAGCTTTTCAGACAGGGCCGGGCAGCCCCAGCATTTT
CDR3: CASSFSDRAGQPQHF

size: few
V: TRBV7-6
J: TRBJ2-2
D: .
length: 15
DNA: TGTGCCAGCAGCCTAATCAACCTTAACACCGGGGAGCTGTTTTTT
CDR3: CASSLINLNTGELFF

size: .
V: TRBV5-1
J: TRBJ1-2
D: TRBD1
length: 14
DNA: TGCGCCAGCAGCTTGGCTGCAGGGGGAAATGGCTACACCTTC
CDR3: CASSLAAGGNGYTF

size: .
V: TRBV11-2
J: TRBJ2-7
D: .
length: 14
DNA: TGTGCCAGCAGCTTAGCGTACAGCTCCTACGAGCAGTACTTC
CDR3: CASSLAYSSYEQYF

size: .
V: TRBV27
J: TRBJ1-5
D: .
length: 14
DNA: TGTGCCAGCAGTAAAGGGCATATCAATCAGCCCCAGCATTTT
CDR3: CASSKGHINQPQHF

size: .
V: TRBV15
J: TRBJ2-3
D: .
length: 15
DNA: TGTGCCACCAGCATAGAGGCCTATAGCACAGATACGCAGTATTTT
CDR3: CATSIEAYSTDTQYF

size: few
V: TRBV12-3/TRBV12-4
J: TRBJ1-1
D: .
length: 14
DNA: TGTGCCAGCACCCAACAGGGTGTGGGCACTGAAGCTTTCTTT
CDR3: CASTQQGVGTEAFF

size: once
V: TRBV4-3
J: TRBJ2-7
D: .
length: 13
DNA: TGCGCCAGCAGCCAAGGGTTTTCGGCAAGGCAGTACTTC
CDR3: CASSQGFSARQYF

size: .
V: TRBV20-1
J: TRBJ2-1
D: TRBD1
length: 15
DNA: TGCAGTGCTAGAGAGGACAGGGTCGCCTACAATGAGCAGTTCTTC
CDR3: CSAREDRVAYNEQFF

size: .
V: TRBV7-9
J: TRBJ1-1
D: .
length: 14
DNA: TGTGCCAGCAGCTTAGGGGGGAAGGACACTGAAGCTTTCTTT
CDR3: CASSLGGKDTEAFF

size: many
V: TRBV5-8
J: TRBJ2-7
D: TRBD1
length: 14
DNA: TGTGCCAGCGCCCATCCACAGGGGACCTACGAGCAGTACTTC
CDR3: CASAHPQGTYEQYF

size: few
V: TRBV5-1
J: TRBJ2-3
D: TRBD2
length: 15
DNA: TGCGCCAGCAGGTTACTAGCGGAAAGCACAGATACGCAGTATTTT
CDR3: CASRLLAESTDTQYF

size: many
V: TRBV18
J: TRBJ2-7
D: .
length: 16
DNA: TGTGCCAGCTCACCGGCTGGGGCAGGGGTGTTGTACGAGCAGTACTTC
CDR3: CASSPAGAGVLYEQYF

size: .
V: TRBV29-1
J: TRBJ2-3
D: .
length: 12
DNA: TGCAGCGTGACCCAAGTCACAGATACGCAGTATTTT
CDR3: CSVTQVTDTQYF

size: .
V: TRBV28
J: TRBJ1-1
D: .
length: 14
DNA: TGTGCCAGCAGTTTCCCGTCAAGAAACACTGAAGCTTTCTTT
CDR3: CASSFPSRNTEAFF

size: few
V: TRBV6-5
J: TRBJ1-2
D: .
length: 12
DNA: TGTGCCAGCTGGATCGAGGTTTGGTTATTAACCTTC
CDR3: CASWIEVWLLTF

size: few
V: TRBV10-3
J: TRBJ1-2
D: .
length: 11
DNA: TGTGCCATCAGTGAGTCGGTGGGCTACACCTTC
CDR3: CAISESVGYTF

size: many
V: TRBV7-3
J: TRBJ2-1
D: .
length: 15
DNA: TGTGCCAGCAGCCTCCTACCGAGCTCCTACAATGAGCAGTTCTTC
CDR3: CASSLLPSSYNEQFF

size: .
V: TRBV5-6
J: TRBJ2-3
D: .
length: 16
DNA: TGTGCCAGCAGCTTGAGGCAGGAGCGGAACACAGATACGCAGTATTTT
CDR3: CASSLRQERNTDTQYF

size: .
V: TRBV7-9
J: TRBJ2-1
D: .
length: 15
DNA: TGTGCCAGCAGCTCCCTAGCTGAGGCCTACAATGAGCAGTTCTTC
CDR3: CASSSLAEAYNEQFF

size: few
V: TRBV9
J: TRBJ2-7
D: .
length: 15
DNA: TGTGCCAGCAGCGTAGCTGGCAGGTGGACCTACGAGCAGTACTTC
CDR3: CASSVAGRWTYEQYF

size: few
V: TRBV4-3
J: TRBJ2-6
D: .
length: 17
DNA: TGCGCCAGCAGCCAAGATGCAGGGCGATCTGGGGCCAACGTCCTGACTTTC
CDR3: CASSQDAGRSGANVLTF

size: .
V: TRBV12-3/TRBV12-4
J: TRBJ1-2
D: .
length: 14
DNA: TGTGCCAGCAGTTCAGTTACCCCTAACTATGGCTACACCTTC
CDR3: CASSSVTPNYGYTF

size: .
V: TRBV5-4
J: TRBJ1-1
D: .
length: 13
DNA: TGTGCCAGCAGCTTGGATCTCAGGACTGAAGCTTTCTTT
CDR3: CASSLDLRTEAFF

size: .
V: TRBV7-2
J: TRBJ2-7
D: TRBD2
length: 16
DNA: TGTGCCAGCAGCTTAGTCTCGCGGGGGGATCCCTACGAGCAGTACTTC
CDR3: CASSLVSRGDPYEQYF

size: .
V: TRBV9
J: TRBJ2-1
D: TRBD2
length: 15
DNA: TGTGCCAGCAGCTCTCGTTACGGGGGACTACACGAGCAGTTCTTC
CDR3: CASSSRYGGLHEQFF

size: .
V: TRBV7-2
J: TRBJ2-1
D: TRBD2
length: 16
DNA: TGTGCCAGCAGCCCGTACGGGGGCGGGGGGGCTCATGAGCAGTTCTTC
CDR3: CASSPYGGGGAHEQFF

size: few
V: TRBV6-6
J: TRBJ2-2
D: .
length: 14
DNA: TGTGCCAGCGGGGGGGGGGCATTTGCCGGGGAGCTGTTTTTT
CDR3: CASGGGAFAGELFF

size: .
V: TRBV4-1
J: TRBJ2-2
D: TRBD2
length: 17
DNA: TGCGCCAGCAGCCACCTAGCGGGGGGGAAAAACACCGGGGAGCTGTTTTTT
CDR3: CASSHLAGGKNTGELFF

size: .
V: TRBV27
J: TRBJ1-6
D: .
length: 14
DNA: TGTGCCAGCAGTTTACAAGGGTATAATTCACCCCTCCACTTT
CDR3: CASSLQGYNSPLHF

size: few
V: TRBV7-2
J: TRBJ1-3
D: .
length: 15
DNA: TGTGCCAGCAGCTCGGGGGGACGGGGAGGAAACACCATATATTTT
CDR3: CASSSGGRGGNTIYF

size: .
V: TRBV5-5
J: TRBJ2-2
D: .
length: 16
DNA: TGTGCCAGCAGCTACCTGGGGGGGGCTGGTACCGGGGAGCTGTTTTTT
CDR3: CASSYLGGAGTGELFF

size: .
V: TRBV19
J: TRBJ1-5
D: .
length: 13
DNA: TGTGCCAGTAGGGAGACAACGGGTCAGCCCCAGCATTTT
CDR3: CASRETTGQPQHF

size: .
V: TRBV5-1
J: TRBJ1-1
D: .
length: 16
DNA: TGCGCCAGCGCCTCCGCCGGGGGAATAACGAACACTGAAGCTTTCTTT
CDR3: CASASAGGITNTEAFF

size: few
V: TRBV12-3/TRBV12-4
J: TRBJ2-7
D: .
length: 15
DNA: TGTGCCAGCAGTCCCCTCGACAGGAGCTCCTACGAGCAGTACTTC
CDR3: CASSPLDRSSYEQYF

size: .
V: TRBV20-1
J: TRBJ2-2
D: .
length: 16
DNA: TGCAGTGCTAGAGATTTATTGGGGCGGAACACCGGGGAGCTGTTTTTT
CDR3: CSARDLLGRNTGELFF

size: .
V: TRBV4-3
J: TRBJ1-2
D: .
length: 16
DNA: TGCGCCAGCAGCCAAGATTCACAACCTGCATGGGTCGGCTACACCTTC
CDR3: CASSQDSQPAWVGYTF

size: .
V: TRBV9
J: TRBJ2-3
D: TRBD2
length: 13
DNA: TGTGCCAGCATGCGGGGGACCACAGATACGCAGTATTTT
CDR3: CASMRGTTDTQYF

size: few
V: TRBV2
J: TRBJ2-3
D: .
length: 11
DNA: TGTGCCAGCATCCTCATGTATACGCAGTATTTT
CDR3: CASILMYTQYF

size: few
V: TRBV3-1
J: TRBJ2-2
D: TRBD1
length: 15
DNA: TGTGCCAGCAGCAGCCGGGACAGGGGGTCCGGGGAGCTGTTTTTT
CDR3: CASSSRDRGSGELFF

size: many
V: TRBV24-1
J: TRBJ1-1
D: .
length: 13
DNA: TGTGCCACCAGTGAGCCAGGAGGGACTGAAGCTTTCTTT
CDR3: CATSEPGGTEAFF

size: .
V: TRBV3-1
J: TRBJ1-2
D: .
length: 14
DNA: TGTGCCAGCAGCCAAGGTGACAGGCCTAGGGGCTACACCTTC
CDR3: CASSQGDRPRGYTF

size: .
V: TRBV27
J: TRBJ1-5
D: .
length: 13
DNA: TGTGCCAGCAGTTTGAGCCACAATCAGCCCCAGCATTTT
CDR3: CASSLSHNQPQHF